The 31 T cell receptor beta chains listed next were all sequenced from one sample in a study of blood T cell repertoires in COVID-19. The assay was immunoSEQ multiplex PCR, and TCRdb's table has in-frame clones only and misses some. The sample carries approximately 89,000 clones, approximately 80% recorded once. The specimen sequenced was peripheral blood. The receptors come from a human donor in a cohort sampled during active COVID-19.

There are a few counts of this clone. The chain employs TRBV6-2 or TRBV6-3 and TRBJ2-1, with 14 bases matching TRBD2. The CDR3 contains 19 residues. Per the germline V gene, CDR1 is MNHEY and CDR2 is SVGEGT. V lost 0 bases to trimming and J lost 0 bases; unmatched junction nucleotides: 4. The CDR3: CASSYSGLAGGSSYNEQFF. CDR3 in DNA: TGTGCCAGCAGTTACTCTGGACTAGCGGGGGGAAGCTCCTACAATGAGCAGTTCTTC.

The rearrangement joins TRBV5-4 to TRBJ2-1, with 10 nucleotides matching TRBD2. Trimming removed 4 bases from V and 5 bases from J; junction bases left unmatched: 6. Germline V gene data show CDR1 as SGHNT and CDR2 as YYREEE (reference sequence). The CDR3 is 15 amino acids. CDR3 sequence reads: CASSPGLADHNEQFF. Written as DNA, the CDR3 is TGTGCCAGCAGCCCTGGACTAGCGGACCACAATGAGCAGTTCTTC.

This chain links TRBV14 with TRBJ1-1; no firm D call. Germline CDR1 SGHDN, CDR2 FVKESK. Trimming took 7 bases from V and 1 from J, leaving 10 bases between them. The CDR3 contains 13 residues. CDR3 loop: CASTSHSNTEAFF. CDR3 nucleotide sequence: TGTGCCAGCACATCTCACTCGAACACTGAAGCTTTCTTT.

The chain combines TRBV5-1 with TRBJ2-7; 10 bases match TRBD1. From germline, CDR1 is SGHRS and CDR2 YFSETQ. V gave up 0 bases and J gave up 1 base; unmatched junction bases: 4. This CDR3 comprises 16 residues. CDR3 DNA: TGCGCCAGCAGCTTGGTAGCGGGACAGGGGTCCTACGAGCAGTACTTC. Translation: CASSLVAGQGSYEQYF.

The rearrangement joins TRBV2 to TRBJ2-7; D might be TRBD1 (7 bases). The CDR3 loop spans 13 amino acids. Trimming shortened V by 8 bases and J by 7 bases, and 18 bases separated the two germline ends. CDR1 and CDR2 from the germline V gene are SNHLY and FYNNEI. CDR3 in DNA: TGTGCCAGCGATAGTGAGGGGGCGGGGGAGCAGTACTTC. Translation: CASDSEGAGEQYF.

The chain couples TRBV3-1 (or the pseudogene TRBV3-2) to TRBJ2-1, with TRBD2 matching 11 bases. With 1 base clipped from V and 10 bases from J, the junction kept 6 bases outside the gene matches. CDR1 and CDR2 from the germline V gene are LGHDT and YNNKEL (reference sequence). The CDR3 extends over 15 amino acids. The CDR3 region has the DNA TGTGCCAGCAGCCAAGTAGGTCTAGCGGGAGGCGAGCAGTTCTTC. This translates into CASSQVGLAGGEQFF.

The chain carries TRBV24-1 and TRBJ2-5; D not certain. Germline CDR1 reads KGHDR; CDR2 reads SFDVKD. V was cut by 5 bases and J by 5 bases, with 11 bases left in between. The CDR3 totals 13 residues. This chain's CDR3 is CATSGWPWETQYF. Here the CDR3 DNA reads TGTGCCACCAGTGGTTGGCCATGGGAGACCCAGTACTTC.

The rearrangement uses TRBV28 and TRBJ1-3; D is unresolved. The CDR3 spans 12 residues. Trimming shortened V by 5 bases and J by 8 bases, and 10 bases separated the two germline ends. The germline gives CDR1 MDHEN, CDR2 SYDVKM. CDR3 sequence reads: CASSTLTHTIYF. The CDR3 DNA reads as TGTGCCAGCAGTACCCTTACACACACCATATATTTT.

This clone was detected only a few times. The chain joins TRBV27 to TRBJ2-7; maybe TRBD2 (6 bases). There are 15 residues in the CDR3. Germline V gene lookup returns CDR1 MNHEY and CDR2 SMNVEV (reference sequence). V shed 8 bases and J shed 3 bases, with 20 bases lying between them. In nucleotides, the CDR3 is TGTGCCAGCCAAAATTGGGGGACTGATCGCTACGAGCAGTACTTC. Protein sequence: CASQNWGTDRYEQYF.

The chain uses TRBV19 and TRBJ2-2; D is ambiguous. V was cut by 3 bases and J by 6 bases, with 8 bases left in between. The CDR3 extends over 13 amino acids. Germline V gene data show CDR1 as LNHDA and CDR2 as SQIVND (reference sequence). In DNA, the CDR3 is TGTGCCAGTAGTATCTCAGTGTCCGGGGAGCTGTTTTTT. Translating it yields CASSISVSGELFF. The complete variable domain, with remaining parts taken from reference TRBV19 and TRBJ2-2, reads DGGITQSPKYLFRKEGQNVTLSCEQNLNHDAMYWYRQDPGQGLRLIYYSQIVNDFQKGDIAEGYSVSREKKESFPLTVTSAQKNPTAFYLCASSISVSGELFFGEGSRLTVL.

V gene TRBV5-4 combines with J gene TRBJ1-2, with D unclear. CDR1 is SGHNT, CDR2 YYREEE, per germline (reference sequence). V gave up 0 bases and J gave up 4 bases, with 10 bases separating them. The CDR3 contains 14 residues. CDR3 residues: CASSLVGAAYGYTF. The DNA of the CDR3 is TGTGCCAGCAGCTTGGTCGGAGCCGCCTATGGCTACACCTTC.

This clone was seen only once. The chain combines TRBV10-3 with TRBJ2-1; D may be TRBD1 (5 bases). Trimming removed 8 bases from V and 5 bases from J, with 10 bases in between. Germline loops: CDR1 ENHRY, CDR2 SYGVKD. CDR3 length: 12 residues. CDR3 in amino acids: CAIQQDDNEQFF. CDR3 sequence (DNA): TGTGCCATCCAACAGGATGACAATGAGCAGTTCTTC.

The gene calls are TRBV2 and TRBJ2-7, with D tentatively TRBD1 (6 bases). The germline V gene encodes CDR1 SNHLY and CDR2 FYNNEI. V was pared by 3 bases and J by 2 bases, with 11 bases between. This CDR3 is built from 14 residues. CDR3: CASSDARGTYEQYF. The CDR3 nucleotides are TGTGCCAGCAGTGATGCCAGGGGAACCTACGAGCAGTACTTC.

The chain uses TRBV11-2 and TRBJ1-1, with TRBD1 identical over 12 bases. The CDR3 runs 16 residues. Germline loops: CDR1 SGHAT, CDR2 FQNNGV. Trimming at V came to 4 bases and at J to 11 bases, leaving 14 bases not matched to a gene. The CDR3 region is CASSSRGGQGAFPAFF. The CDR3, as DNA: TGTGCCAGCAGCTCCCGGGGGGGACAGGGGGCCTTCCCTGCTTTCTTT.

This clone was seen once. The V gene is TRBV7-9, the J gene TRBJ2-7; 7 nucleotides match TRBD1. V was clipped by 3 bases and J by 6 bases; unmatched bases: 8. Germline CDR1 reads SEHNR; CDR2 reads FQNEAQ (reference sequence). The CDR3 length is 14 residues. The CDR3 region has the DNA TGTGCCAGCAGCTTCTCGACAGGGTTTTCCGAGCAGTACTTC. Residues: CASSFSTGFSEQYF.

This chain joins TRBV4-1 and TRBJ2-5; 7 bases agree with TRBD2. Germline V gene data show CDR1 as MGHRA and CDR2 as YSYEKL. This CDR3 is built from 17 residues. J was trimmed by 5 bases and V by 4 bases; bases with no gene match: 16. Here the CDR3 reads CASSLGGLAEPDETQYF. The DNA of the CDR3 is TGCGCCAGCAGCCTTGGAGGGCTAGCGGAACCAGACGAGACCCAGTACTTC.

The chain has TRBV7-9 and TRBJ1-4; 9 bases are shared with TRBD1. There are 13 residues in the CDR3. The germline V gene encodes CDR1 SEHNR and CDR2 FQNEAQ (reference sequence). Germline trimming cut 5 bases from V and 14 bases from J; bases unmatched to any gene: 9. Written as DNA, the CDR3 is TGTGCCAGCAGCCCGAACCGGGACAGGGACCTGTTTTTT. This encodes CASSPNRDRDLFF.

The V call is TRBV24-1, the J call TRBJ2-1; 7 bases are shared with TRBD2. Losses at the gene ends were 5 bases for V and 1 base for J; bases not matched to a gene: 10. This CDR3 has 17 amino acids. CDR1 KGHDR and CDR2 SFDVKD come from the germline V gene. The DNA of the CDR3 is TGTGCCACCAGTGCCTGGGGCGGGAGTGGTTCCTACAATGAGCAGTTCTTC. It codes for CATSAWGGSGSYNEQFF.

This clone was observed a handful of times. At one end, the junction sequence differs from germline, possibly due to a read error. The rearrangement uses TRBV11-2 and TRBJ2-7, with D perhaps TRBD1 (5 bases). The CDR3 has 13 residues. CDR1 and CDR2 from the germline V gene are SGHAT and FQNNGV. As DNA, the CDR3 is TGTGCCAGCACCTTAGTCCAGGGAATGGAGCAGTACTTC. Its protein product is CASTLVQGMEQYF. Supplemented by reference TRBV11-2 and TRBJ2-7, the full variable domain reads EAGVAQSPRYKIIEKRQSVAFWCNPISGHATLYWYQQILGQGPKLLIQFQNNGVVDDSQLPKDRFSAERLKGVDSTLKIQPAKLEDSAVYLCASTLVQGMEQYFGPGTRLTVT.

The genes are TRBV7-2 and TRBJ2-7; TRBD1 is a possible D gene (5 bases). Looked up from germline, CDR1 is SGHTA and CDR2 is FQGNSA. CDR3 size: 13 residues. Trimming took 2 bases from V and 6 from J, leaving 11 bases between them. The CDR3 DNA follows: TGTGCCAGCAGCTTAACCACAGGCCCCGAGCAGTACTTC. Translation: CASSLTTGPEQYF.

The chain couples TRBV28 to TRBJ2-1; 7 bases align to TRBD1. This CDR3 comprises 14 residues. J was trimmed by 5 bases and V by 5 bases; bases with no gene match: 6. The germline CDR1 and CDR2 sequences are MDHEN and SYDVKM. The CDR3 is CASSEGGMNNEQFF. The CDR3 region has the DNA TGTGCCAGCAGTGAAGGGGGCATGAACAATGAGCAGTTCTTC.

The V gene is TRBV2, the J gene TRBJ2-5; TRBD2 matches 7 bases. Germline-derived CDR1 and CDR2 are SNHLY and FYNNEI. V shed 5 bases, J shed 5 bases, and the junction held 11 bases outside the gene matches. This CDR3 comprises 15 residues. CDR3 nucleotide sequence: TGTGCCAGCAGTTACAGGCGGACTAGTCGGGAGACCCAGTACTTC. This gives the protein CASSYRRTSRETQYF. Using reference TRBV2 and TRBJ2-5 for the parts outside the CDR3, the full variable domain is EPEVTQTPSHQVTQMGQEVILRCVPISNHLYFYWYRQILGQKVEFLVSFYNNEISEKSEIFDDQFSVERPDGSNFTLKIRSTKLEDSAMYFCASSYRRTSRETQYFGPGTRLLVL.

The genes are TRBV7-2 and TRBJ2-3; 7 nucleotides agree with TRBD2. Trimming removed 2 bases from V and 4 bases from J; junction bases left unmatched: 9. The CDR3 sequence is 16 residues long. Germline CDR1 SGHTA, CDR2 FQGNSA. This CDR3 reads CASSLFLAVPADTQYF. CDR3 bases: TGTGCCAGCAGCTTATTTCTAGCGGTGCCCGCAGATACGCAGTATTTT.

CDR3 residues: CASSPVPRETQYF. CDR3 nucleotide sequence: TGTGCCAGCAGCCCTGTACCTCGGGAGACCCAGTACTTC. The chain links TRBV7-8 to TRBJ2-5; D is ambiguous. Germline-derived CDR1 and CDR2 are SGHVS and FQNEAQ. V was trimmed by 5 bases and J by 5 bases, leaving 12 bases between them. The CDR3 consists of 13 residues.

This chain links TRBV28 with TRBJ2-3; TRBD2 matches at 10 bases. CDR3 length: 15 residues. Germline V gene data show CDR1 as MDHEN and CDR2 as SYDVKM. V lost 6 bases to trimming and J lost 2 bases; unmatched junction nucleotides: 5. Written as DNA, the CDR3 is TGTGCCAGCAGAGGACTAGCGGCATCCACAGATACGCAGTATTTT. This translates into CASRGLAASTDTQYF.

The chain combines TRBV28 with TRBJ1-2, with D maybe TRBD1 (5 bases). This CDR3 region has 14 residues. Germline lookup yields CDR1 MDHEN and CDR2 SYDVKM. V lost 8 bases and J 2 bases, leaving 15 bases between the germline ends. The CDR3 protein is CASLTGTVNYGYTF. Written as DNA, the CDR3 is TGTGCCAGCCTAACCGGGACTGTAAACTATGGCTACACCTTC.

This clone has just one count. The CDR3 region is CASSPRTSGPPDTQYF. The DNA for the CDR3 is TGTGCCAGCAGCCCCCGGACTAGCGGGCCCCCAGATACGCAGTATTTT. J is TRBJ2-3 and V is TRBV13, with 11 bases lining up with TRBD2. After removal of 5 bases from V and 4 bases from J, the junction contained 8 bases not matched to a gene. This CDR3 spans 16 amino acids. CDR1 PRHDT and CDR2 FYEKMQ come from the germline V gene (reference sequence).

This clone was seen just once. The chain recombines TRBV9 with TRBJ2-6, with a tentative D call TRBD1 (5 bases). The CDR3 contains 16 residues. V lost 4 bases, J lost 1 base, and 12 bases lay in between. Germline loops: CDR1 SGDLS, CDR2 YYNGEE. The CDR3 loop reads CASSSHSGSGANVLTF. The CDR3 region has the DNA TGTGCCAGCAGCTCACATTCAGGGTCTGGGGCCAACGTCCTGACTTTC.

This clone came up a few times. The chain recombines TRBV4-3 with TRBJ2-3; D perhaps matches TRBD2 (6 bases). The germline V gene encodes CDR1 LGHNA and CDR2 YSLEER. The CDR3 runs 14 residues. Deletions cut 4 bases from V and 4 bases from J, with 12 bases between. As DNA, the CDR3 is TGCGCCAGCAGCCTAACTAGCTCGGCAGATACGCAGTATTTT. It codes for CASSLTSSADTQYF.

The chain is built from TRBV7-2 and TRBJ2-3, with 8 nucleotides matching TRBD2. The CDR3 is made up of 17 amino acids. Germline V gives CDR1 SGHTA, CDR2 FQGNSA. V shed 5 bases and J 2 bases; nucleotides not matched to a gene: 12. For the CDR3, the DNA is TGTGCCAGCAGCCCCCTCGGGTTAGCGGGGAACACAGATACGCAGTATTTT. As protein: CASSPLGLAGNTDTQYF.

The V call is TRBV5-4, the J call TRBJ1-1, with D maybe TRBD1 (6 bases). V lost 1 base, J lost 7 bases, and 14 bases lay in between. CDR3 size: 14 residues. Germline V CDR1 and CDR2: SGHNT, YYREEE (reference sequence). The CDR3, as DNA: TGTGCCAGCAGCTTGCGGGGGGCGGGAGGTGAAGCTTTCTTT. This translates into CASSLRGAGGEAFF. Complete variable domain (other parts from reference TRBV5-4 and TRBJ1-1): ETGVTQSPTHLIKTRGQQVTLRCSSQSGHNTVSWYQQALGQGPQFIFQYYREEENGRGNFPPRFSGLQFPNYSSELNVNALELDDSALYLCASSLRGAGGEAFFGQGTRLTVV.